The source of this T cell receptor beta chain is a study of vaccination and CD4 T cells after COVID-19. Study details: Overlapping spike peptides from SARS-CoV-2, HCoV-NL63, HCoV-OC43 and HCoV-229E served to stimulate the cells. Overall study results and limits: Convalescent patients displayed a median 86.3% of reactive clones emerging only post-vaccination.

The Oncomine TCR Beta short-read assay generated sequence data from the DNA of cultured CD4+ T cells. Scientists extracted genomic DNA from CD4+ T cells grown in culture. TCRdb re-called the PCR reads with MiXCR, one entry per CDR3 protein. The sample records under 15,000 distinct CDR3 sequences, approximately 64% being singletons. Described treatment: approximately nine-day PBMC culture with coronavirus spike peptide pools or control peptides (ViraFEST assay). On day 3 and again on day 7, fresh IL-2 medium was used to replace half the medium. V lost 6 bases to trimming and J lost 8 bases; unmatched junction nucleotides: 20. Germline-derived CDR1 and CDR2 are MNHEY and SMNVEV (reference sequence). The length of the CDR3 is 17 residues. This clonotype was observed a few times. The antigen is undetermined.

This chain uses TRBV27 with TRBJ1-2, with TRBD1 matching over 8 bases. The receptor's source is a human donor who had recovered from COVID-19. The material was CD4+ T cells from blood, cultured in vitro, obtained before SARS-CoV-2 vaccination. The CDR3 region is CASSHRGGPRVRRGYTF. CDR3 coding DNA: TGTGCCAGCAGCCACAGGGGGGGGCCCCGAGTAAGGAGAGGCTACACCTTC.